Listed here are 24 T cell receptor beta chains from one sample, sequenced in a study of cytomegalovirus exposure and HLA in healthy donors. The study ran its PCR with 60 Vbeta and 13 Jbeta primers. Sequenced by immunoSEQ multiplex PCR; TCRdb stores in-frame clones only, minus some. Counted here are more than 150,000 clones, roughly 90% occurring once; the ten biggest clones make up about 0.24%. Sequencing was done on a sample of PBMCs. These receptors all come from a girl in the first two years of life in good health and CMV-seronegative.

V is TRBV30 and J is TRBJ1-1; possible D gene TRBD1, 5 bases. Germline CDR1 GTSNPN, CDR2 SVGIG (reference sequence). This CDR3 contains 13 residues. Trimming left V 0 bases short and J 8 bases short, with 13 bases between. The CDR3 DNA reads TGTGCCTGGAGTGTACGTCAGGGTACCGAAGCTTTCTTT. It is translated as CAWSVRQGTEAFF. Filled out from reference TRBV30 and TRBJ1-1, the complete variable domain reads SQTIHQWPATLVQPVGSPLSLECTVEGTSNPNLYWYRQAAGRGLQLLFYSVGIGQISSEVPQNLSASRPQDRQFILSSKKLLLSDSGFYLCAWSVRQGTEAFFGQGTRLTVV.

The CDR3 region is CASSLLQGSTEAFF. The CDR3 DNA follows: TGTGCCAGCAGTTTACTTCAGGGATCCACTGAAGCTTTCTTT. This chain links TRBV27 with TRBJ1-1; the D gene is possibly TRBD1 (5 bases). V was clipped by 2 bases and J by 4 bases, with 11 bases between them. Germline CDR1 and CDR2: MNHEY and SMNVEV (reference sequence). The CDR3 covers 14 residues.

The CDR3 reads CASSPDRVHEQYF. The CDR3, as DNA: TGCGCCAGCAGCCCGGACAGGGTCCACGAGCAGTACTTC. The rearrangement links TRBV5-1 to TRBJ2-7, with 8 bases aligning to TRBD1. The V segment lost 4 bases and the J segment 5 bases; nucleotides outside the gene matches: 5. Germline-derived CDR1 and CDR2 are SGHRS and YFSETQ. The CDR3 runs 13 residues. Full variable domain (rest looked up from reference TRBV5-1 and TRBJ2-7): KAGVTQTPRYLIKTRGQQVTLSCSPISGHRSVSWYQQTPGQGLQFLFEYFSETQRNKGNFPGRFSGRQFSNSRSEMNVSTLELGDSALYLCASSPDRVHEQYFGPGTRLTVT.

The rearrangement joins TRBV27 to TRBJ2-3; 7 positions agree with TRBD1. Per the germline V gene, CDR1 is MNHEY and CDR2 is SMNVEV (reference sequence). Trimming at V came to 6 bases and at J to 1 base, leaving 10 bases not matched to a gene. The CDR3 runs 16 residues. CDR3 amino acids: CASSITRQGGTDTQYF. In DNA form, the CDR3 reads TGTGCCAGCAGCATAACCAGACAGGGTGGCACAGATACGCAGTATTTT.

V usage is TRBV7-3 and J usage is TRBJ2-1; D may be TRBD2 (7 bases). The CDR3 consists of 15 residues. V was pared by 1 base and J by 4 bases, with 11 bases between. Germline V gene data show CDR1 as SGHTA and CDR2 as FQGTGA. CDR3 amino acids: CASSLSGGGYNEQFF. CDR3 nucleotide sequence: TGTGCCAGCAGCTTAAGCGGGGGCGGTTACAATGAGCAGTTCTTC.

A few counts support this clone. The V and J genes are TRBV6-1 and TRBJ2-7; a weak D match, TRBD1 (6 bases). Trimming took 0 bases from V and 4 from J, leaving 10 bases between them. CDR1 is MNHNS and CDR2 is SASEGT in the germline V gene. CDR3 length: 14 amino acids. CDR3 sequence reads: CASSEAQGWYEQYF. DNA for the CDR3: TGTGCCAGCAGTGAAGCCCAGGGGTGGTACGAGCAGTACTTC.

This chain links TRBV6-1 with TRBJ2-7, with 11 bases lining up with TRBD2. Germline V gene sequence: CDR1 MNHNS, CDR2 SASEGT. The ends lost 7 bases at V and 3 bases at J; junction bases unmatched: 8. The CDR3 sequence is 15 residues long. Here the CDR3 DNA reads TGTGCCAGCAACTTAGCGGGGGGGCTTAACTACGAGCAGTACTTC. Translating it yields CASNLAGGLNYEQYF.

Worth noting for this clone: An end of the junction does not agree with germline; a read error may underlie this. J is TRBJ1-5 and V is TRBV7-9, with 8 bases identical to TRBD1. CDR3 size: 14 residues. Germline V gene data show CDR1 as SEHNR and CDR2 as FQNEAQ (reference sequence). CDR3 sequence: CSSSRTGLYQPQHF. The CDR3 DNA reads TGTTCCAGCAGCCGGACAGGGCTTTATCAGCCCCAGCATTTT. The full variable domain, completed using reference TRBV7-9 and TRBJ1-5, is DTGVSQNPRHKITKRGQNVTFRCDPISEHNRLYWYRQTLGQGPEFLTYFQNEAQLEKSRLLSDRFSAERPKGSFSTLEIQRTEQGDSAMYLCSSSRTGLYQPQHFGDGTRLSIL.

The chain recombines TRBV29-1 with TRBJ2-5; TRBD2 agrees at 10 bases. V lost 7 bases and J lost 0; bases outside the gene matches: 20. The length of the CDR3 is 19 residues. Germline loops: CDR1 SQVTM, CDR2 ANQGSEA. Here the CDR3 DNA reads TGCAGCGGGATTGGGGTAGACAGGATAGCGGGAGGATACCAAGAGACCCAGTACTTC. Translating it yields CSGIGVDRIAGGYQETQYF. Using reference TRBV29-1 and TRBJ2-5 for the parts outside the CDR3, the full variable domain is SAVISQKPSRDICQRGTSLTIQCQVDSQVTMMFWYRQQPGQSLTLIATANQGSEATYESGFVIDKFPISRPNLTFSTLTVSNMSPEDSSIYLCSGIGVDRIAGGYQETQYFGPGTRLLVL.

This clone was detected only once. CDR3 sequence reads: CASSLFRGLSKPYEQYF. The CDR3 DNA reads TGTGCCAGCAGCTTGTTCAGGGGGCTGTCAAAGCCCTACGAGCAGTACTTC. The V call is TRBV5-4, the J call TRBJ2-7, with TRBD1 matching 8 bases. In germline, CDR1 is SGHNT, CDR2 YYREEE (reference sequence). The CDR3 loop spans 17 amino acids. V trimming: 1 base; J trimming: 2 bases; junction bases outside the gene matches: 11.

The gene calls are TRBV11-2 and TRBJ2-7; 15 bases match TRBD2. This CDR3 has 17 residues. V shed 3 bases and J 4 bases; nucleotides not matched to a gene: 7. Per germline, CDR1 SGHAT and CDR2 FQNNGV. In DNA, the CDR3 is TGTGCCAGCAGCTTGTCCGGGACTAGCGGGGGGCTATACGAGCAGTACTTC. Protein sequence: CASSLSGTSGGLYEQYF.

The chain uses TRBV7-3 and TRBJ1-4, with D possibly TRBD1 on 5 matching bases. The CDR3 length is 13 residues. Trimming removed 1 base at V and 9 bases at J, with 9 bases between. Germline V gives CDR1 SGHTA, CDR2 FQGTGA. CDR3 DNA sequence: TGTGCCAGCAGCTTAAATCCAGGGCAAAAACTGTTTTTT. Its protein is CASSLNPGQKLFF.

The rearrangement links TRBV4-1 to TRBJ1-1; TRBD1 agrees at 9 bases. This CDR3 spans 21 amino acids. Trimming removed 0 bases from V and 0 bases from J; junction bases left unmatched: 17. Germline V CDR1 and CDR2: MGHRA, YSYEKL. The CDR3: CASSQDSRDRVSLGMNTEAFF. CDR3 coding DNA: TGCGCCAGCAGCCAAGACTCTCGGGACAGGGTCTCCCTTGGAATGAACACTGAAGCTTTCTTT.

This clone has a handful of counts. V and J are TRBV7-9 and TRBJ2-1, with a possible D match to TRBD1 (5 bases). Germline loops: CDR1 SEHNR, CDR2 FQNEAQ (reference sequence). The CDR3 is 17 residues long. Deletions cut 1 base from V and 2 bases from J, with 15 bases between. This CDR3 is CASSLVQGDLTYNEQFF. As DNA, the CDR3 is TGTGCCAGCAGCTTAGTGCAGGGCGATCTAACCTACAATGAGCAGTTCTTC.

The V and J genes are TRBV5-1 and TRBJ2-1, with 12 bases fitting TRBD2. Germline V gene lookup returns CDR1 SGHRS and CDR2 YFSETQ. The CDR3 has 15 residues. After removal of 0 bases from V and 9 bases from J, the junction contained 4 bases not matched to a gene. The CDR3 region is CASSLGLAGAGEQFF. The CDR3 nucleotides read TGCGCCAGCAGCTTGGGACTAGCGGGAGCGGGTGAGCAGTTCTTC.

CDR3 nucleotides: TGCGCCAGCAGCTTGGTCTTCGGTGCTAGCGGGAAAGAGACCCAGTACTTC. Translating gives CASSLVFGASGKETQYF. The rearrangement joins TRBV5-1 to TRBJ2-5; 9 positions agree with TRBD2. The CDR3 is 17 residues long. After removal of 0 bases from V and 3 bases from J, the junction contained 9 bases not matched to a gene. Germline V lookup: CDR1 SGHRS, CDR2 YFSETQ.

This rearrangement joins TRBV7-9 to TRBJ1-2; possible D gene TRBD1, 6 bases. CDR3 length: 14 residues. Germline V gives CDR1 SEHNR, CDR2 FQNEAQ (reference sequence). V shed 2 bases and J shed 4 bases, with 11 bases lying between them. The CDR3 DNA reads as TGTGCCAGCAGCTTACTAAGGGGGATCTATGGCTACACCTTC. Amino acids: CASSLLRGIYGYTF.

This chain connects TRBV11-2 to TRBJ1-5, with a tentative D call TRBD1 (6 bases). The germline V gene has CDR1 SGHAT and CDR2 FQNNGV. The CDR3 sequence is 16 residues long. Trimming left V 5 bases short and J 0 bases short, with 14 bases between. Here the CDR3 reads CASSLAGHLSNQPQHF. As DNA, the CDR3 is TGTGCCAGCAGCCTAGCGGGACACCTTAGCAATCAGCCCCAGCATTTT.

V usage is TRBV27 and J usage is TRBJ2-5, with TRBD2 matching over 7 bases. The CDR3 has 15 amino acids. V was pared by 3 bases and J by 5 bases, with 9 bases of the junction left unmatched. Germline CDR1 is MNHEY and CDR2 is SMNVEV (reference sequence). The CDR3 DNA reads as TGTGCCAGCAGTTTTATGGGGGGGGATCGGGAGACCCAGTACTTC. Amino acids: CASSFMGGDRETQYF.

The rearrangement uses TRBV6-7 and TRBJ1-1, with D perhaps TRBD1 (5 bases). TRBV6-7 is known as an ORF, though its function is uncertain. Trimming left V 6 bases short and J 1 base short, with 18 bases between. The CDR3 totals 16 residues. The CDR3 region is CASRSGAGPGNTEAFF. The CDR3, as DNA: TGTGCCAGCAGGTCTGGCGCGGGACCCGGGAACACTGAAGCTTTCTTT.

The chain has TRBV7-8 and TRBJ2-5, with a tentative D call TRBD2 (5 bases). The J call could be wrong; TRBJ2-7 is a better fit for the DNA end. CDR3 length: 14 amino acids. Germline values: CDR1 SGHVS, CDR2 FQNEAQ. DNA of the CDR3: TGTGCCAGCAGCCCCCAACCAGGAGGCTACGAGCAGTACTTC. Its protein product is CASSPQPGGYEQYF.

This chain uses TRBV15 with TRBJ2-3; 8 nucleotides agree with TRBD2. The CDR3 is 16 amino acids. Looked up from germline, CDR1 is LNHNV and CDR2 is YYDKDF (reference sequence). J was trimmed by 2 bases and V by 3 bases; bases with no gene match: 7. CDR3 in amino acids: CATSSPLLAVTDTQYF. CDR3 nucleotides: TGTGCCACCAGCAGCCCCTTACTAGCGGTCACAGATACGCAGTATTTT. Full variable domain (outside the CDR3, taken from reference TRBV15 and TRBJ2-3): DAMVIQNPRYQVTQFGKPVTLSCSQTLNHNVMYWYQQKSSQAPKLLFHYYDKDFNNEADTPDNFQSRRPNTSFCFLDIRSPGLGDTAMYLCATSSPLLAVTDTQYFGPGTRLTVL.

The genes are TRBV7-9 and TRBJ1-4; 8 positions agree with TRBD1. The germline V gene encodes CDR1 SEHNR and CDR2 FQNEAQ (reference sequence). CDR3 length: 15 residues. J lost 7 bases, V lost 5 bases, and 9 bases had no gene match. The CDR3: CASSRGTGGSEKLFF. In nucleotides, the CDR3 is TGTGCCAGCAGCCGAGGGACAGGAGGGAGTGAAAAACTGTTTTTT.

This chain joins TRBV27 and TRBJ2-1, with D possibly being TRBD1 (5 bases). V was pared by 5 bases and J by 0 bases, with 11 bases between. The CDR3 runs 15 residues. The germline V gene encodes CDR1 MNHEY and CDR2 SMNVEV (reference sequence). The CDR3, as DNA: TGTGCCAGCAGTCCTCGGACACTCTCCTACAATGAGCAGTTCTTC. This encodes CASSPRTLSYNEQFF.